This T cell receptor beta chain originates from a study of neoadjuvant anti-PD-1 for oral cavity cancer (dated by TCRdb to the early 2020s). Regarding the research as a whole: Before undergoing curative-intent surgical resection, most patients got three to four biweekly nivolumab doses at 3 mg/kg. Patients who did not progress were given a fourth nivolumab dose at about day 43 and had definitive surgical resection on days 50-56. The parent correlative cohort included some twelve patients, with an approximately 33% response rate. Under RECIST 1.1, a patient counted as a responder if showing complete response, partial response or stable disease, and as a non-responder if showing progression.

CDR1 and CDR2 are drawn from the germline V gene (reference sequence): MNHEY, SMNVEV. Deletion took 4 bases off V and 4 bases off J, with a span of 20 bases between the germline ends. The CDR3 contains 17 residues, cysteine and phenylalanine counted. CDR3 DNA is the only sequence kept; it has 51 bases, read in frame from the first base. Reading the label with the study, this specimen's time point is: before neoadjuvant nivolumab. None of the patients had received prior systemic or radiation treatment, and all were newly diagnosed with stage II-IVA oral cavity squamous cell carcinoma. The cohort was made up of patients with locally advanced, HPV-negative oral cavity squamous cell carcinoma. Samples were obtained from a longitudinal correlative study of a single-arm phase II trial of neoadjuvant nivolumab in oral cavity squamous cell carcinoma. Subject-matched pre- and post-treatment PBMCs and tumors from three responders and three non-responders underwent genomic DNA-based TCRbeta sequencing. The Maxwell RSC DNA from Tissue kit was used to isolate genomic DNA from tumor tissue.

This clone was recorded only once. The antigen it binds to is not known. Base qualities are not provided; no much larger clone lies one nucleotide away. What the work shows at the level of the full study, not this receptor alone: Higher pretreatment blood Treg/Th17 ratios correlated with higher pretreatment blood TCRbeta clonality and lower post-treatment tumor TCRbeta clonality. The TCR analyses had only a few patients in each response group, and the authors called for validation in larger cohorts. Greater tumor shrinkage correlated with larger post-treatment sizes of preexisting intratumoral clones, which suggests that expansion of preexisting clones contributed to response.

For survey sequencing, tumor libraries mostly used 4.5 to 5.5 ug of input genomic DNA, with two replicates for each sample. The immunoSEQ hsTCRbeta kit was used to prepare TCRbeta libraries according to the manufacturer's instructions. An Illumina NovaSeq 6000 S4 flow cell was used to sequence the final libraries, which had first been combined to 3 nM. The source study handled its data this way. The immunoSEQ Analyzer handled quality control and preprocessing of the raw data. The analysis was restricted to productive rearrangements, with each unique CDR3 amino acid sequence defining a clonotype. Using the R package tcR, the researchers computed the Gini-Simpson index as their estimate of repertoire clonality. Student's t test was used to compare Gini indices, and Pearson correlation was used to assess associations with tumor size change. TCRdb mirrors the immuneACCESS table, restricted to in-frame sequences. Some clones are absent from its copies; in checked studies, under half trace to an unresolved V gene, and the reason for the others is unknown. That table gives V, J and clone size, and the DNA gave D and trimming. The sample records 9,000 to 9,500 clones, 66% of which are singletons. The top ten clonotypes cover 7.5% to 9% of the sample.

The material sequenced was tumor tissue, taken before nivolumab (anti-PD-1) treatment. The sequence links TRBV27 to TRBJ2-1; the D gene is tentatively TRBD1 or TRBD2, each matching 6 bases. The receptor comes from a person aged 35-79 years with oral cavity squamous cell carcinoma. The sequenced DNA is TGTGCCAGCAGTTACAGAACAGGGAGTGGGGGGTACAATGAGCAGTTCTTC. Translated, this is CASSYRTGSGGYNEQFF.